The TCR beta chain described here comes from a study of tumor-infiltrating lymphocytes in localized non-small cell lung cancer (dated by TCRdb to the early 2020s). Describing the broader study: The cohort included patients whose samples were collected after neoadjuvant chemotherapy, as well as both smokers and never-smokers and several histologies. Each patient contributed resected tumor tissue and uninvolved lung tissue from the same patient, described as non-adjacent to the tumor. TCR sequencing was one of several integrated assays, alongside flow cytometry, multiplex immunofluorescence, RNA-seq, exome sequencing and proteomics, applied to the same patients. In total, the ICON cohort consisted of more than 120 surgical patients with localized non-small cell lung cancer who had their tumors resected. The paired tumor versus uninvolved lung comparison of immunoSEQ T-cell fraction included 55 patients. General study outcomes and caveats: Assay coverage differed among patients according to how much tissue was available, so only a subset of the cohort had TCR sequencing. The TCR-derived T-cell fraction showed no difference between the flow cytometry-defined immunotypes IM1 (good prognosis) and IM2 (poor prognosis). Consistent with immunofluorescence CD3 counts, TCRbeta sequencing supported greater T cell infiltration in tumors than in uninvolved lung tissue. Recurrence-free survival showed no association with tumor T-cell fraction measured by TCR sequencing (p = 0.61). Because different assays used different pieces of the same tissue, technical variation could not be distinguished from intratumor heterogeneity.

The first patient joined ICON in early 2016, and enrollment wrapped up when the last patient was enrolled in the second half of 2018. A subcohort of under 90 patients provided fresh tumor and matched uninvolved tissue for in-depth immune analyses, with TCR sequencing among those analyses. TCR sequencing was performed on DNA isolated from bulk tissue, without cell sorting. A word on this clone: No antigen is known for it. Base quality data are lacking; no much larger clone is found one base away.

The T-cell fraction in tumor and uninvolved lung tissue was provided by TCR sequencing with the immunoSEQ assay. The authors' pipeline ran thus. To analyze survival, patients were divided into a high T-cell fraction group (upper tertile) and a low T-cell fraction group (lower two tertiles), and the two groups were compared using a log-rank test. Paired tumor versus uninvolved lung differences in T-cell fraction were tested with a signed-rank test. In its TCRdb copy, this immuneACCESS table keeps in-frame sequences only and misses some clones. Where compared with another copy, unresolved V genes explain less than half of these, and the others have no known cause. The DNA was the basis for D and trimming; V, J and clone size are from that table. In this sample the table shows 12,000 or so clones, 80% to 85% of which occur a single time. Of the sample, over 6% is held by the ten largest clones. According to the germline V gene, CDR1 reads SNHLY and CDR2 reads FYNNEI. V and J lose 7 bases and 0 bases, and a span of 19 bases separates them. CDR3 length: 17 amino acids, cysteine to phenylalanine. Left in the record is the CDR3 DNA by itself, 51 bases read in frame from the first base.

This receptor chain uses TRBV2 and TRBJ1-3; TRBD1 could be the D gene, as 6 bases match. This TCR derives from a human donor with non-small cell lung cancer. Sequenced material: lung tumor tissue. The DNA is TGTGCCAGCACCGGGGACATGAGACTCAACTCTGGAAACACCATATATTTT. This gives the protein CASTGDMRLNSGNTIYF.